This T cell receptor beta chain was sequenced in a study of beta chain features in type 1 diabetes. Isolated RNA was reverse transcribed in full, so expressed TCRB transcripts were sequenced. Profiled with immunoSEQ multiplex PCR; TCRdb holds only in-frame clones, not every one. The data contain about 300,000 clones, about 14% of them seen just once; the ten biggest clones take up roughly 0.015%. Study conclusions and caveats: Within each of all four CD4+ subsets, Type 1 diabetes patients had TCRB CDR3s that were moderately but significantly shorter.

Cells sorted by CD45RO/CCR7/CD25/CD127/CD95/CD27 comprised CD4+ naive, central memory, regulatory and stem cell-like memory cells. Notes on this clone: Antigen: not known.

Trimming at V came to 6 bases and at J to 6 bases, leaving 8 bases not matched to a gene. The V gene's germline CDR1 is SGHRS and CDR2 YFSETQ. CDR3 length equals 14 residues. The clonotype comes from a woman between 18 and 29 years old with type 1 diabetes. Sample: naive CD4+ T cells from blood. The rearrangement links TRBV5-1 to TRBJ2-1; 8 bases fit TRBD1. The CDR3 sequence: CASNTGQGGNEQFF. Here the CDR3 DNA reads TGCGCCAGCAATACAGGACAGGGCGGCAATGAGCAGTTCTTC.